The 16 T cell receptor beta chains listed next were all sequenced from one sample in a study of shared clonotypes between healthy human individuals. The naive CD8 subset, CD45RO-negative cells positively selected for CCR7, excluded terminally differentiated effector memory CD45RA+ cells. The assay was immunoSEQ multiplex PCR, and TCRdb's table has in-frame clones only and misses some. This sample has approximately 2,200,000 clones, with about 93% found just once. The sequenced material came from naive CD8+ T cells from PBMCs. The receptor source for this set is a man between 18 and 35 years old in good health. Some clones in this sample may be carry-over from other donors' samples.

The V call is TRBV30, the J call TRBJ2-7; D call uncertain. The CDR3 covers 15 residues. From germline, CDR1 is GTSNPN and CDR2 SVGIG (reference sequence). V gave up 0 bases and J gave up 0 bases, with 12 bases separating them. CDR3 coding DNA: TGTGCCTGGAGTGTAGGCCTACCGAGCTCCTACGAGCAGTACTTC. Its protein product is CAWSVGLPSSYEQYF.

The chain is built from TRBV19 and TRBJ2-2; no firm D call. This CDR3 is built from 19 residues. V shed 0 bases and J shed 6 bases, with 23 bases lying between them. Germline loops: CDR1 LNHDA, CDR2 SQIVND (reference sequence). CDR3 coding DNA: TGTGCCAGTAGTATAGATCCTGACGTGTTGGCGGTCCACGCCGGGGAGCTGTTTTTT. It is translated as CASSIDPDVLAVHAGELFF.

CDR3 residues: CASSLDPLAGNQETQYF. DNA of the CDR3: TGCGCCAGCAGCTTGGACCCCCTAGCGGGAAACCAAGAGACCCAGTACTTC. The chain combines TRBV5-1 with TRBJ2-5, with 9 bases lining up with TRBD2. Per germline, CDR1 SGHRS and CDR2 YFSETQ. Trimming at V came to 0 bases and at J to 0 bases, leaving 6 bases not matched to a gene. The CDR3 length is 17 residues.

The chain combines TRBV7-9 with TRBJ2-2; no reliable D call. In germline, CDR1 is SEHNR, CDR2 FQNEAQ (reference sequence). The CDR3 loop spans 17 amino acids. V was shortened by 1 base and J by 0 bases, with 12 bases between the two germline ends. The CDR3 DNA is TGTGCCAGCAGCTTAGAATTTGGCGGAACGAACACCGGGGAGCTGTTTTTT. Translation: CASSLEFGGTNTGELFF.

The V and J genes are TRBV28 and TRBJ1-5; D remains ambiguous. V lost 2 bases to trimming and J lost 10 bases, with 18 bases between them. This CDR3 is 15 amino acids long. The germline gives CDR1 MDHEN, CDR2 SYDVKM. CDR3 in DNA: TGTGCCAGCAGTTTAGTACGTATGGTTGTTGAACCCCAGCATTTT. Protein: CASSLVRMVVEPQHF.

The chain joins TRBV9 to TRBJ2-1; 14 bases are shared with TRBD2. V was clipped by 1 base and J by 6 bases; unmatched bases: 6. CDR3 size: 17 residues. CDR1 is SGDLS and CDR2 is YYNGEE in the germline V gene. The CDR3 protein is CASSVRVGTSGSNEQFF. The CDR3 coding sequence is TGTGCCAGCAGCGTACGCGTCGGGACTAGCGGGAGCAATGAGCAGTTCTTC. Filled out from reference TRBV9 and TRBJ2-1, the complete variable domain reads DSGVTQTPKHLITATGQRVTLRCSPRSGDLSVYWYQQSLDQGLQFLIQYYNGEERAKGNILERFSAQQFPDLHSELNLSSLELGDSALYFCASSVRVGTSGSNEQFFGPGTRLTVL.

This chain connects TRBV6-1 to TRBJ2-5; a weak D match, TRBD1 (6 bases). V dropped 6 bases and J dropped 1 base, with 15 bases sitting between them. The CDR3 is 15 residues long. Germline CDR1 and CDR2: MNHNS and SASEGT. The CDR3 nucleotides read TGTGCCAGCAGGACCTGGGACACCGGCCAAGAGACCCAGTACTTC. This gives the protein CASRTWDTGQETQYF.

The chain carries TRBV28 and TRBJ2-1, with no clear D. The CDR3 has 14 residues. Germline-derived CDR1 and CDR2 are MDHEN and SYDVKM. V was shortened by 7 bases and J by 6 bases, with 16 bases between the two germline ends. In DNA, the CDR3 is TGTGCCAGCACCTCTCGTCCGGACCTCAATGAGCAGTTCTTC. It encodes CASTSRPDLNEQFF. Full variable domain (rest looked up from reference TRBV28 and TRBJ2-1): DVKVTQSSRYLVKRTGEKVFLECVQDMDHENMFWYRQDPGLGLRLIYFSYDVKMKEKGDIPEGYSVSREKKERFSLILESASTNQTSMYLCASTSRPDLNEQFFGPGTRLTVL.

The chain combines TRBV25-1 with TRBJ2-7; 9 nucleotides align to TRBD1. This CDR3 comprises 13 residues. Germline lookup yields CDR1 MGHDK and CDR2 SYGVNS. With 4 bases clipped from V and 6 bases from J, the junction kept 4 bases outside the gene matches. CDR3 loop: CASSGQDRGEQYF. Written as DNA, the CDR3 is TGTGCCAGCAGTGGACAGGACAGGGGCGAGCAGTACTTC.

The V and J genes are TRBV25-1 and TRBJ1-1; TRBD1 is a possible D gene (5 bases). Germline assignment: CDR1 MGHDK and CDR2 SYGVNS. CDR3 size: 13 residues. V lost 7 bases and J lost 6, with 15 bases in between. CDR3 sequence: CASTEGRGSEAFF. For the CDR3, the DNA is TGTGCCAGCACTGAGGGTAGGGGCTCTGAAGCTTTCTTT.

The chain combines TRBV19 with TRBJ1-3; D remains unclear. Deletions cut 5 bases from V and 0 bases from J, with 8 bases between. The CDR3 is 14 amino acids. Germline V lookup: CDR1 LNHDA, CDR2 SQIVND (reference sequence). CDR3 bases: TGTGCCAGTAGTCTTCAGTACTCTGGAAACACCATATATTTT. Protein sequence: CASSLQYSGNTIYF.

The chain combines TRBV6-1 with TRBJ1-2; D possibly corresponds to TRBD1 (6 bases). V lost 2 bases to trimming and J lost 5 bases, with 18 bases between them. Germline assignment: CDR1 MNHNS and CDR2 SASEGT. CDR3 size: 16 residues. The CDR3 is CASSEKDRGGAYGYTF. The CDR3 nucleotides read TGTGCCAGCAGTGAAAAAGATCGAGGGGGAGCTTATGGCTACACCTTC.

The rearrangement joins TRBV28 to TRBJ2-7; TRBD1 aligns across 11 bases. Unmatched junction bases numbered 13, after V lost 3 bases and J lost 6 bases. The CDR3 runs to 17 residues. CDR1 is MDHEN, CDR2 SYDVKM, per germline. As DNA, the CDR3 is TGTGCCAGCAGTTTTTACCCCCGGACAGGGGGCGATCCCGAGCAGTACTTC. It encodes CASSFYPRTGGDPEQYF.

The chain carries TRBV7-3 and TRBJ1-5; D is undetermined. The germline V gene encodes CDR1 SGHTA and CDR2 FQGTGA. Trimming took 8 bases from V and 0 from J, leaving 14 bases between them. The CDR3 length is 15 residues. The CDR3 bases are TGTGCCAGCCGCCGCAGCGGAACTAGCAATCAGCCCCAGCATTTT. It translates to CASRRSGTSNQPQHF.

The chain has TRBV7-8 and TRBJ2-6; unclear D gene. CDR3 length: 16 amino acids. CDR1 SGHVS and CDR2 FQNEAQ come from the germline V gene. Trimming stripped 4 bases from V and 2 bases from J, with 12 bases between. Here the CDR3 DNA reads TGTGCCAGCAGCTCCAGTGACCGAGCTGGGGCCAACGTCCTGACTTTC. This codes for CASSSSDRAGANVLTF.

This sequence joins TRBV7-9 and TRBJ2-7, with a tentative D call TRBD2 (6 bases). In germline, CDR1 is SEHNR, CDR2 FQNEAQ (reference sequence). This CDR3 spans 16 amino acids. V dropped 5 bases and J dropped 2 bases, with 19 bases sitting between them. The CDR3 DNA reads TGTGCCAGCAGCCTCATGCCCGGGACTGTAACCTACGAGCAGTACTTC. Protein sequence: CASSLMPGTVTYEQYF.